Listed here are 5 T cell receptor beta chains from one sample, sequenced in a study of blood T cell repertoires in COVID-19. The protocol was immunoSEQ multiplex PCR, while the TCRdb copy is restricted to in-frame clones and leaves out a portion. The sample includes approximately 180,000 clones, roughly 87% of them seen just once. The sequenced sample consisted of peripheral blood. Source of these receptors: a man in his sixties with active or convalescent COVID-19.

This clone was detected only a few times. The DNA of the CDR3 is TGTGCCAGTAGTATAGAGGTGGGGGGAACCTACGAGCAGTACTTC. Translation: CASSIEVGGTYEQYF. This rearrangement joins TRBV19 to TRBJ2-7; maybe TRBD2 (6 bases). The CDR3 consists of 15 residues. Germline CDR1 reads LNHDA; CDR2 reads SQIVND (reference sequence). Trimming removed 0 bases at V and 2 bases at J, with 11 bases between.

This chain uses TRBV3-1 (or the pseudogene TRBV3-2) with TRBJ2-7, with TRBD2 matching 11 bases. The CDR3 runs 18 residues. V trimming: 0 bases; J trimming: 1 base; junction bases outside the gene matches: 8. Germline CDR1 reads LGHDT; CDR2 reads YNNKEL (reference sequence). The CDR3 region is CASSQEGLAGRLSYEQYF. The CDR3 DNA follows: TGTGCCAGCAGCCAAGAAGGACTAGCGGGTCGCCTTTCCTACGAGCAGTACTTC.

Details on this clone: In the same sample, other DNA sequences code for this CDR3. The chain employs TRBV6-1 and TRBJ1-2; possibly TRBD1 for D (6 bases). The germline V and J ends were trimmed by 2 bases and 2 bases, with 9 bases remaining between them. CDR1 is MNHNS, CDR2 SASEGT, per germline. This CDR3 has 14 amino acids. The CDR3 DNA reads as TGTGCCAGCAGTGAACGGGGGGCGAACTATGGCTACACCTTC. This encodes CASSERGANYGYTF.

CDR3 region: CASSPPDRGGSGANVLTF. CDR3 DNA sequence: TGTGCCAGTTCTCCCCCGGACAGGGGAGGCTCTGGGGCCAACGTCCTGACTTTC. The V and J genes are TRBV19 and TRBJ2-6; 9 positions agree with TRBD1. This CDR3 has 18 residues. Germline CDR1 is LNHDA and CDR2 is SQIVND (reference sequence). J gave up 0 bases and V 8 bases, and 11 bases lay outside the gene matches.

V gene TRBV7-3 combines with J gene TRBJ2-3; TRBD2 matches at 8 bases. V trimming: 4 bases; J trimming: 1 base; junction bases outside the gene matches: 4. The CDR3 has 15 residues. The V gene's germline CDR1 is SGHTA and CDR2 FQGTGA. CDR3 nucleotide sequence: TGTGCCAGCAGCTCGCGTAGCGGGGGCACAGATACGCAGTATTTT. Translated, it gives CASSSRSGGTDTQYF. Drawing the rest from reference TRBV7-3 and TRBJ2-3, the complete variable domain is GAGVSQTPSNKVTEKGKYVELRCDPISGHTALYWYRQSLGQGPEFLIYFQGTGAADDSGLPNDRFFAVRPEGSVSTLKIQRTERGDSAVYLCASSSRSGGTDTQYFGPGTRLTVL.